Sequencing of this T cell receptor beta chain was carried out in a study of immune heterogeneity within non-small cell lung tumors. The study's findings and limits: T-cell receptor beta clonotypes at high frequency differed largely between individual patients. The correlation between local T-cell clonality and local tumor mutational burden was positive, moderate in strength and statistically significant, with R around 0.3. Dominant CDR3 beta clonotypes repeated across a patient's tumor loci, while different loci held unique high-frequency clones.

Germline V lookup: CDR1 DFQATT, CDR2 SNEGSKA (reference sequence). Between the trimmed V and J ends, which lost 6 bases and 6 bases, there was a span of 11 bases. The CDR3 consists of 11 residues. Comment on this clonotype: The antigen remains undetermined.

Multiplex PCR amplified TCR beta CDR3 with 32 V and 13 J primers. TCRdb re-analysed the multiplex PCR reads in MiXCR, keeping a single row per CDR3 protein. Of about 6,400 distinct CDR3 sequences in the sample, about 20% were seen once. At approximately 600 ng per sample, bulk tumor genomic DNA provided the template. Biopsies that were spaced far apart were taken, several per primary tumor, during surgery. Their non-small cell lung cancer was newly diagnosed and untreated, and the patients underwent curative surgery. Each donor was a newly diagnosed non-small cell lung cancer patient undergoing surgery with curative intent.

This sequence was found in a man aged 65 to 79 with non-small cell lung cancer. This chain uses TRBV20-1 with TRBJ2-5; D call uncertain. The sequenced sample was lung tumor tissue. The CDR3 DNA reads as TGCAGTGCCGATATCGCTAAGACCCAGTACTTC. Protein product: CSADIAKTQYF.